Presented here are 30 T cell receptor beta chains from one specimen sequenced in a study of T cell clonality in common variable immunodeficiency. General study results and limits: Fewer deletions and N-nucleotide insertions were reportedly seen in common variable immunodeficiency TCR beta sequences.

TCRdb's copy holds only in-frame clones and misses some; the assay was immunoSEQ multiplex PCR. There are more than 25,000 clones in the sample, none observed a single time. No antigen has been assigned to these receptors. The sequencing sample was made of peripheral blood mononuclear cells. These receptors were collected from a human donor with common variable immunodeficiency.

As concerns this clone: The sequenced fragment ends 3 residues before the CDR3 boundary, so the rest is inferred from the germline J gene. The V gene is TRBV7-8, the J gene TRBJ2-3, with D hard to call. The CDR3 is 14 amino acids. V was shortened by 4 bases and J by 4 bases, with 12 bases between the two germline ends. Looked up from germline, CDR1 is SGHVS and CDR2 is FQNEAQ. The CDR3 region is CASSYGSAPDTQYF. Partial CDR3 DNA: TGTGCCAGCAGCTACGGTAGTGCCCCAGATACG.

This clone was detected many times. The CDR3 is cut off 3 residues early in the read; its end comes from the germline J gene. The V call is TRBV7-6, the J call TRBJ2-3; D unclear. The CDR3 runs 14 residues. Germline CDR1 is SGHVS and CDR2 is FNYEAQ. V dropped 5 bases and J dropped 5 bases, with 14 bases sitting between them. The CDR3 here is CASSPERFKDTQYF. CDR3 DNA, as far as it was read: TGTGCCAGCAGCCCGGAGCGTTTCAAAGATACG.

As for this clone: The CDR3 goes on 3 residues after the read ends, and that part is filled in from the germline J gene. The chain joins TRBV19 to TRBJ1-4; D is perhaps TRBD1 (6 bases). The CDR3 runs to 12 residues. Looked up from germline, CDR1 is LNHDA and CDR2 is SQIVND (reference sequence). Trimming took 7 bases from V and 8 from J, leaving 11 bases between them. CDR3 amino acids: CASTPGAEKLFF. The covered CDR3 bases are TGTGCCAGTACCCCAGGGGCCGAAAAA.

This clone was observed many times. The CDR3 spells CSVEPTPRGDTEAFF. CDR3 DNA (partial): TGCAGCGTTGAACCCACGCCCAGGGGGGACACTGAA. This chain joins TRBV29-1 and TRBJ1-1; 7 bases fit TRBD1. Read coverage stops 3 residues before the CDR3 terminus; the germline J gene supplies the remainder. CDR3 size: 15 residues. Germline V gene data show CDR1 as SQVTM and CDR2 as ANQGSEA. The V and J ends lost 2 bases and 3 bases, in that order; junction bases with no gene match: 9. Supplemented by reference TRBV29-1 and TRBJ1-1, the full variable domain reads SAVISQKPSRDICQRGTSLTIQCQVDSQVTMMFWYRQQPGQSLTLIATANQGSEATYESGFVIDKFPISRPNLTFSTLTVSNMSPEDSSIYLCSVEPTPRGDTEAFFGQGTRLTVV.

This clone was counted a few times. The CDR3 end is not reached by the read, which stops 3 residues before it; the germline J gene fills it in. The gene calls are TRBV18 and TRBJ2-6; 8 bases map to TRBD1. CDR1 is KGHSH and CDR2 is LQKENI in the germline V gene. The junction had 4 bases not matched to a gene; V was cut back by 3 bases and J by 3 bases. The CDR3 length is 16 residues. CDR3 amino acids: CASSPQGAGGANVLTF. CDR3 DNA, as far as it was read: TGTGCCAGCTCACCGCAGGGGGCAGGTGGGGCCAACGTC.

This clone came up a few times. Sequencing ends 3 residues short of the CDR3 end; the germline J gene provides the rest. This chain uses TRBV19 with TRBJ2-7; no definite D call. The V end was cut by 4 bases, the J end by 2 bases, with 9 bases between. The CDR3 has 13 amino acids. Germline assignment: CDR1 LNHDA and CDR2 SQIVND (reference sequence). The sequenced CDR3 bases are TGTGCCAGTAGTACAGAGGCAGCCTACGAG. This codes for CASSTEAAYE. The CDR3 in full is CASSTEAAYEQYF.

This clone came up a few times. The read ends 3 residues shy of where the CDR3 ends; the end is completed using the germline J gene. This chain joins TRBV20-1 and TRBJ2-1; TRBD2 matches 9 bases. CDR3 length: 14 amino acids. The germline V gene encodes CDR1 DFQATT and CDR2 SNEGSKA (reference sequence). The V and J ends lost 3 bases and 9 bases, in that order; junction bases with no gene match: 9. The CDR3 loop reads CSARLAGGRAEQFF. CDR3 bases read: TGCAGTGCTAGGTTGGCGGGAGGGAGAGCTGAG.

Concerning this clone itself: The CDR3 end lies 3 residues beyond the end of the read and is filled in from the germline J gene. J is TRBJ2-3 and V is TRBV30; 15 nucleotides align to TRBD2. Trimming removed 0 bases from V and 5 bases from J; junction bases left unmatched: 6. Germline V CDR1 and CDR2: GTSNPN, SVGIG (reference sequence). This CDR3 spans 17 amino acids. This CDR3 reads CAWSVRRTSGRVDTQYF. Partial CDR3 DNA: TGTGCCTGGAGTGTACGACGGACTAGCGGGAGGGTAGATACG. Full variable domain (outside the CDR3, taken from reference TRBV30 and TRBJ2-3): SQTIHQWPATLVQPVGSPLSLECTVEGTSNPNLYWYRQAAGRGLQLLFYSVGIGQISSEVPQNLSASRPQDRQFILSSKKLLLSDSGFYLCAWSVRRTSGRVDTQYFGPGTRLTVL.

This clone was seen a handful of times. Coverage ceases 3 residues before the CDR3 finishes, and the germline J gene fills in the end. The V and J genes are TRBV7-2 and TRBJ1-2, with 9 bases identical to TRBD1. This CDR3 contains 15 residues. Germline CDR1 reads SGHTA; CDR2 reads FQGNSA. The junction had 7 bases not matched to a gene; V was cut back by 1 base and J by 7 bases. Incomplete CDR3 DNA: TGTGCCAGCAGCTTAGGGGGGACAGGGCAGGGTGGC. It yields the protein CASSLGGTGQGG. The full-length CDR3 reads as CASSLGGTGQGGYTF.

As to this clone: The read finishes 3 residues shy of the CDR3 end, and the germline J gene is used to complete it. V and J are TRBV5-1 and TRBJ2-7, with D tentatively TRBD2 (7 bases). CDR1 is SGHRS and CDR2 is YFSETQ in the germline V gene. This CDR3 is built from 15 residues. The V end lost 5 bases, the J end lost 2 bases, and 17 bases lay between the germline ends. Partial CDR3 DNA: TGCGCCAGCAGTATTATGGGGGGGCCGGCCTACGAG. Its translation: CASSIMGGPAYE. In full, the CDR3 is CASSIMGGPAYEQYF. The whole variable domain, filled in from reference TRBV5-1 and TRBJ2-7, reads KAGVTQTPRYLIKTRGQQVTLSCSPISGHRSVSWYQQTPGQGLQFLFEYFSETQRNKGNFPGRFSGRQFSNSRSEMNVSTLELGDSALYLCASSIMGGPAYEQYFGPGTRLTVT.

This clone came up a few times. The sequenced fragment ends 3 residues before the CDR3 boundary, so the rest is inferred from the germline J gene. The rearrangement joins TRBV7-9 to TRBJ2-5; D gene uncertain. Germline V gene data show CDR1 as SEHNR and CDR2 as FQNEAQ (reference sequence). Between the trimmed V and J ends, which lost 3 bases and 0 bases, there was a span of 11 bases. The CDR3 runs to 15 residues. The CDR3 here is CASSLQVPYQETQYF. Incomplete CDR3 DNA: TGTGCCAGCAGCTTGCAGGTCCCTTACCAAGAGACC. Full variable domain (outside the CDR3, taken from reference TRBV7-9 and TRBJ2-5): DTGVSQNPRHKITKRGQNVTFRCDPISEHNRLYWYRQTLGQGPEFLTYFQNEAQLEKSRLLSDRFSAERPKGSFSTLEIQRTEQGDSAMYLCASSLQVPYQETQYFGPGTRLLVL.

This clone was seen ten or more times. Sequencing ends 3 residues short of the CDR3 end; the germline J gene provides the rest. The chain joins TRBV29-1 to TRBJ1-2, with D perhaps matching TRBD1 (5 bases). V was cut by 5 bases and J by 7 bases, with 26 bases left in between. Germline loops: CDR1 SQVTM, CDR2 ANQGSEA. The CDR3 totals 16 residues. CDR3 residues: CSVLPENQGERGGYTF. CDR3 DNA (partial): TGCAGCGTTTTACCCGAAAATCAAGGGGAGCGCGGTGGC.

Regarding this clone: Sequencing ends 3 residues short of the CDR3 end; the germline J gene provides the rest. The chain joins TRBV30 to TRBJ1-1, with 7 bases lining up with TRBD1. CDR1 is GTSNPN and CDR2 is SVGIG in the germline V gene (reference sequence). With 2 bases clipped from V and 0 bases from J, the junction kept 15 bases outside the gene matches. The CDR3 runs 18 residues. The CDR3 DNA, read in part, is TGTGCCTGGAGTCCCCGGGGACAGACACTAGGACTGAACACTGAA. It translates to CAWSPRGQTLGLNTE. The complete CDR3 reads CAWSPRGQTLGLNTEAFF. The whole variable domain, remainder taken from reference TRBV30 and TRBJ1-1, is SQTIHQWPATLVQPVGSPLSLECTVEGTSNPNLYWYRQAAGRGLQLLFYSVGIGQISSEVPQNLSASRPQDRQFILSSKKLLLSDSGFYLCAWSPRGQTLGLNTEAFFGQGTRLTVV.

CDR3 DNA, as far as it was read: TGCGCCAGCAGTGAGATTCTAGCGGGCAACGAG. Translation: CASSEILAGNE. The whole CDR3 protein is CASSEILAGNEQYF. The V gene is TRBV10-2, the J gene TRBJ2-7, with 8 bases identical to TRBD2. The read halts 3 residues ahead of the CDR3 end, with the missing end drawn from the germline J gene. Trimming at V came to 2 bases and at J to 5 bases, leaving 5 bases not matched to a gene. Germline V lookup: CDR1 WSHSY, CDR2 SAAADI. The CDR3 totals 14 residues.

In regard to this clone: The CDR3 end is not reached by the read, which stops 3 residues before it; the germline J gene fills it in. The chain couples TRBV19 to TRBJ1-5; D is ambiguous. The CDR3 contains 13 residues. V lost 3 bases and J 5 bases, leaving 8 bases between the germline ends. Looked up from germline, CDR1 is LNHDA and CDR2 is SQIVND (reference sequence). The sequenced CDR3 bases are TGTGCCAGTAGTATCGGGGTATATCAGCCC. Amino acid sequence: CASSIGVYQP. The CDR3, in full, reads CASSIGVYQPQHF.

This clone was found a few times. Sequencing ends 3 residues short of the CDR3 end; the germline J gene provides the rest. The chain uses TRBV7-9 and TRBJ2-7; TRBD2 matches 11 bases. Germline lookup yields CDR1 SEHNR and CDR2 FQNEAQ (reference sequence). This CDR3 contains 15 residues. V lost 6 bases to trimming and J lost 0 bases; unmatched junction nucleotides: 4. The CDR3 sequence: CASRPSGRSSYEQYF. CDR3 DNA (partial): TGTGCCAGCAGACCTAGCGGGAGGAGCTCCTACGAG.

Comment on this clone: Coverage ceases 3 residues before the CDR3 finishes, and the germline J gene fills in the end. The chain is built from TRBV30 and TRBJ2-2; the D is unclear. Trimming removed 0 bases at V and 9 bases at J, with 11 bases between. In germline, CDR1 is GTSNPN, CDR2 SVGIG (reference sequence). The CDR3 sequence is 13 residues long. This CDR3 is CAWSVGPLRELFF. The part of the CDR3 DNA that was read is TGTGCCTGGAGTGTAGGCCCGCTGCGGGAG.

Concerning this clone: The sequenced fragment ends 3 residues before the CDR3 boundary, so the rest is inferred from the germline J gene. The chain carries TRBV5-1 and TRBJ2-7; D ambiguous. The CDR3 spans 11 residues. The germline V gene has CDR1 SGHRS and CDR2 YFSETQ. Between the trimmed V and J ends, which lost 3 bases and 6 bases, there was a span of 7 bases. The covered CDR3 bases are TGCGCCAGCAGCTCCGGTAGCGAG. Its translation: CASSSGSE. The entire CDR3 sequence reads CASSSGSEQYF.

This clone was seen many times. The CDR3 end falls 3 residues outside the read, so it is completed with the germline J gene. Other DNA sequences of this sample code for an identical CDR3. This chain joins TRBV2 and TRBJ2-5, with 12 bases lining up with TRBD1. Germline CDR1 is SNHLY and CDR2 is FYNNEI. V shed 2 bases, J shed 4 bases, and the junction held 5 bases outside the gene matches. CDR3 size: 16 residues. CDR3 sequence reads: CASSEFGTGGRETQYF. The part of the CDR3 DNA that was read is TGTGCCAGCAGTGAATTCGGGACAGGGGGCAGAGAGACC.

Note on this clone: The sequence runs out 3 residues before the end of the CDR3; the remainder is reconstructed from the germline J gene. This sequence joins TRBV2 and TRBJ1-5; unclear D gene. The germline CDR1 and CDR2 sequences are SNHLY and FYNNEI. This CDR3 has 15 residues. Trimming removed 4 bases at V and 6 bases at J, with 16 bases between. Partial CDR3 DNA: TGTGCCAGCAGTGGTCGGGGATTGATTGCTCAGCCC. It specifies CASSGRGLIAQP. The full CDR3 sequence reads CASSGRGLIAQPQHF.

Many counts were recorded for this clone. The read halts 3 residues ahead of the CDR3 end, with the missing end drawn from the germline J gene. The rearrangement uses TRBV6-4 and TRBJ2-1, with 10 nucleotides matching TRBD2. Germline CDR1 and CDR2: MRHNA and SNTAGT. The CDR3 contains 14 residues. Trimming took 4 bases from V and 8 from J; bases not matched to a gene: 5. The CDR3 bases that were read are TGTGCCAGCAGTGTAGCGGGAGGTCGGTATGAG. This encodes CASSVAGGRYE. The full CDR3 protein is CASSVAGGRYEQFF.

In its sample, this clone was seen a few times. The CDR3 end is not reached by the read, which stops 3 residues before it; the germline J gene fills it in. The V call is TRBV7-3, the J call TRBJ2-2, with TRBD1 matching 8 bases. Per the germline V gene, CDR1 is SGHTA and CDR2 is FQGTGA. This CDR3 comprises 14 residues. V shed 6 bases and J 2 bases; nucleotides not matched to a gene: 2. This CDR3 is CASRQGANTGELFF. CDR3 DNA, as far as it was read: TGTGCCAGCAGGCAGGGGGCTAACACCGGGGAG.

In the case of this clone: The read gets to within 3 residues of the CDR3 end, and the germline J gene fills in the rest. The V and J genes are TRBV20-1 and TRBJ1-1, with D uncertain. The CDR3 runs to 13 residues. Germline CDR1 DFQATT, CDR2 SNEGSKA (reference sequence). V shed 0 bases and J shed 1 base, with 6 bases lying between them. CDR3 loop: CSARDRWNTEAFF. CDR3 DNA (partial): TGCAGTGCTAGAGATCGGTGGAACACTGAA.

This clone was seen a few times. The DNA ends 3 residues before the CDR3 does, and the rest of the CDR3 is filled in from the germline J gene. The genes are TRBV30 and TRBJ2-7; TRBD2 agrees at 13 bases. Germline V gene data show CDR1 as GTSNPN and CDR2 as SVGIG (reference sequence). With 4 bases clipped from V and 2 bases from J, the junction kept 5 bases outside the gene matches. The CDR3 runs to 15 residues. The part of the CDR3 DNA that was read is TGTGCCTGGACCACTAGCGGGAGGGGCGCCTACGAG. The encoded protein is CAWTTSGRGAYE. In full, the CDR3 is CAWTTSGRGAYEQYF.

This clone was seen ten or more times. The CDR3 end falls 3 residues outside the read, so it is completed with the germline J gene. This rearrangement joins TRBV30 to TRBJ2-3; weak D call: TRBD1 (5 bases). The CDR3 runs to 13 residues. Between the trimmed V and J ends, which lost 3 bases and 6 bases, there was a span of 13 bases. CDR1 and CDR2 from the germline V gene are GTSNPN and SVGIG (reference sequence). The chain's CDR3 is CAWRQSAGDTQYF. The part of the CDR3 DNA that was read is TGTGCCTGGAGACAGTCGGCAGGGGATACG.

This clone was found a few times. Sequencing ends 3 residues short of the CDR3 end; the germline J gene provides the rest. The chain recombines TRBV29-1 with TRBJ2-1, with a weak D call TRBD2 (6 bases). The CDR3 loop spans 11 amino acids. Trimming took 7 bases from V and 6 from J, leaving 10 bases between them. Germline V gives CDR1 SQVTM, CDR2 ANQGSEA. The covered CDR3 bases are TGCAGCGCCCGGACTATCAATGAG. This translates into CSARTINE. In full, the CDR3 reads CSARTINEQFF.

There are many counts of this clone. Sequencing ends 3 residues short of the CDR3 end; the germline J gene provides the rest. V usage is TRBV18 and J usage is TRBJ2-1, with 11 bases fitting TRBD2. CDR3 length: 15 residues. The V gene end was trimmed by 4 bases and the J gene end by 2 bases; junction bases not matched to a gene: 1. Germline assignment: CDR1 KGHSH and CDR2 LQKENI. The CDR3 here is CASSLSGRAYNEQFF. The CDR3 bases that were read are TGTGCCAGCTCACTTAGCGGGAGGGCCTACAATGAG.

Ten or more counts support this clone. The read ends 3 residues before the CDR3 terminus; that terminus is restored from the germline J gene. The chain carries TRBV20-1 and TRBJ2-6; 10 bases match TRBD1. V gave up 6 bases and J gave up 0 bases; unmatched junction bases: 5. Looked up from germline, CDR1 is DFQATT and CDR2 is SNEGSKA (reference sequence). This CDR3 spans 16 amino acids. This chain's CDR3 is CSARQGASSGANVLTF. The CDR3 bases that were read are TGCAGTGCAAGACAGGGGGCCTCCTCTGGGGCCAACGTC.

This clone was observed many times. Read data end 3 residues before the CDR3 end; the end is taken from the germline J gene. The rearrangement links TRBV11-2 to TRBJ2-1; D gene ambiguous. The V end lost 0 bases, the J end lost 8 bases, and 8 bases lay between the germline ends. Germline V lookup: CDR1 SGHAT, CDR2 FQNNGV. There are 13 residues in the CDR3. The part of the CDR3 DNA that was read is TGTGCCAGCAGCTTAGATCCGTCGGATGAG. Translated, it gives CASSLDPSDE. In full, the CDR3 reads CASSLDPSDEQFF. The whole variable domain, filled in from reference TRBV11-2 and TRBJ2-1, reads EAGVAQSPRYKIIEKRQSVAFWCNPISGHATLYWYQQILGQGPKLLIQFQNNGVVDDSQLPKDRFSAERLKGVDSTLKIQPAKLEDSAVYLCASSLDPSDEQFFGPGTRLTVL.

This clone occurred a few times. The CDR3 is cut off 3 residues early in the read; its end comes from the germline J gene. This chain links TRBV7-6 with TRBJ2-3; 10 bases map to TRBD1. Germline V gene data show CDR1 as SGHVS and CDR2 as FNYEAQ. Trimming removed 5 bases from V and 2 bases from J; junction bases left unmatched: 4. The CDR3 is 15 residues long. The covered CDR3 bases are TGTGCCAGCAGCACGGGACAGGGGATCACAGATACG. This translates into CASSTGQGITDT. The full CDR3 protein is CASSTGQGITDTQYF.